This TCR beta chain was sequenced in a study of T cell responses to AZD1222 COVID-19 vaccine. Study-wide findings and caveats: Most donors were white British, females outnumbered males, and clonal diversity was possibly underestimated.

This clone was counted a single time. What it binds is not known. The data were produced by immunoSEQ multiplex PCR, yet TCRdb's version contains in-frame clones alone and is incomplete. The sample comprises about 200,000 clones, approximately 93% of which are singletons, and roughly 0.99% rests with the top ten. The V end was cut by 4 bases, the J end by 1 base, with 7 bases between. The CDR3 is made up of 13 amino acids. Germline values: CDR1 SGHTA, CDR2 FQGTGA. The chain is built from TRBV7-3 and TRBJ1-1; D remains ambiguous. The TCR originated in an adult who received the AZD1222 COVID-19 vaccine. This material consisted of peripheral blood, taken 28 days after the second AZD1222 dose. CDR3 in amino acids: CASSSQPNTEAFF. CDR3 in DNA: TGTGCCAGCAGCTCTCAGCCGAACACTGAAGCTTTCTTT.